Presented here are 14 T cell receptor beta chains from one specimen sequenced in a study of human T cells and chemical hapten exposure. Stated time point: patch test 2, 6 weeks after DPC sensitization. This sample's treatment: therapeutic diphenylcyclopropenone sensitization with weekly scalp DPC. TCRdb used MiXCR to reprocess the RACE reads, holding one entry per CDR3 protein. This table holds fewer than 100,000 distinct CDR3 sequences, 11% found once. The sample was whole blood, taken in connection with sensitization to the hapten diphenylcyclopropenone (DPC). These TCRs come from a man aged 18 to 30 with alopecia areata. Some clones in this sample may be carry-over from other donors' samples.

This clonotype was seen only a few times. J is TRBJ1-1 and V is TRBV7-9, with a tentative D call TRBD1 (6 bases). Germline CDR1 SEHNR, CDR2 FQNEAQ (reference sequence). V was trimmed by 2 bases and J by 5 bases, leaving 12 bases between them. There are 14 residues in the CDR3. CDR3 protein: CASSLILGGTEAFF. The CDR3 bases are TGTGCCAGCAGCTTAATATTAGGGGGTACTGAAGCTTTCTTT. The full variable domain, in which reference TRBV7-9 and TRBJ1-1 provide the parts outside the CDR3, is DTGVSQNPRHKITKRGQNVTFRCDPISEHNRLYWYRQTLGQGPEFLTYFQNEAQLEKSRLLSDRFSAERPKGSFSTLEIQRTEQGDSAMYLCASSLILGGTEAFFGQGTRLTVV.

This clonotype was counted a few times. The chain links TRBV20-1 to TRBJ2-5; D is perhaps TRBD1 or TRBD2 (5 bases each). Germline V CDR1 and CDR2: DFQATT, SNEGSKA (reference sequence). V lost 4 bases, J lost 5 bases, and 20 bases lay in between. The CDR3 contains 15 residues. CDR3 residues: CSAITMGPFGETQYF. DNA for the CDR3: TGCAGTGCTATAACGATGGGACCATTCGGGGAGACCCAGTACTTC.

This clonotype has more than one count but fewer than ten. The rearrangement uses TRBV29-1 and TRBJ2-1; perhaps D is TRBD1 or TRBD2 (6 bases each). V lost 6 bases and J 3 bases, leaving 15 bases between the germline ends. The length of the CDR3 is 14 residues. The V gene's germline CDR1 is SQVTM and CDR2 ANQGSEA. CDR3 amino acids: CSVRGRGNYNEQFF. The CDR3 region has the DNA TGCAGCGTACGGGGGCGGGGAAACTACAATGAGCAGTTCTTC.

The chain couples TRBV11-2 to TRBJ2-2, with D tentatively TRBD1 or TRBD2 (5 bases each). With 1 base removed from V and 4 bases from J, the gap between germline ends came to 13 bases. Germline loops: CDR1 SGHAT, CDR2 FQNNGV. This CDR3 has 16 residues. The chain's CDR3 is CASSLGGRKGTGELFF. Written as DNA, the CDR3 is TGTGCCAGCAGCTTAGGGGGACGGAAGGGCACCGGGGAGCTGTTTTTT.

Here the CDR3 DNA reads TGCAGCGTGCGGACAGGGGGTTACAATGAGCAGTTCTTC. Translation gives CSVRTGGYNEQFF. The chain couples TRBV29-1 to TRBJ2-1, with TRBD1 matching over 10 bases. Losses at the gene ends were 6 bases for V and 4 bases for J; bases not matched to a gene: 3. This CDR3 region has 13 residues. CDR1 and CDR2 (germline): SQVTM, ANQGSEA.

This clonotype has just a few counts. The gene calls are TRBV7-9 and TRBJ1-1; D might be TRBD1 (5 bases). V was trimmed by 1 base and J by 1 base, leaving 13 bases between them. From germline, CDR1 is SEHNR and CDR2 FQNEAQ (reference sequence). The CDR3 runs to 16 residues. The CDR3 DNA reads TGTGCCAGCAGCTTAGAAGGCAGACAGCCGAACACTGAAGCTTTCTTT. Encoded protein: CASSLEGRQPNTEAFF.

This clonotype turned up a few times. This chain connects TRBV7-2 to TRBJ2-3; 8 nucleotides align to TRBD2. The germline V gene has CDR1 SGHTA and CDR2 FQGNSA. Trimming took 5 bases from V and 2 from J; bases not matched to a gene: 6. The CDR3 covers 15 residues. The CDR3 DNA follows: TGTGCCAGCAGCAGAGGACTAGCCCCCACAGATACGCAGTATTTT. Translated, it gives CASSRGLAPTDTQYF.

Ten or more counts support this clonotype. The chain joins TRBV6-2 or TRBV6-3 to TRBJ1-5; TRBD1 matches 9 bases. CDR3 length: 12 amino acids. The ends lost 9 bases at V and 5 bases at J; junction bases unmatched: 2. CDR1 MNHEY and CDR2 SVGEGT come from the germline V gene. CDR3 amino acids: CASRQGDQPQHF. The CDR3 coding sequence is TGTGCCAGTCGACAGGGGGATCAGCCCCAGCATTTT.

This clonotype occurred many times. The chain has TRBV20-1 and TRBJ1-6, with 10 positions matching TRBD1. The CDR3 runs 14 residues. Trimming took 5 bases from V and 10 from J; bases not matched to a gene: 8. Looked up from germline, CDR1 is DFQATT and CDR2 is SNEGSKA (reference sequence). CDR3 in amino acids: CSAGGTGEDSPLHF. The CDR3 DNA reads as TGCAGTGCTGGAGGGACAGGGGAAGACTCACCCCTCCACTTT.

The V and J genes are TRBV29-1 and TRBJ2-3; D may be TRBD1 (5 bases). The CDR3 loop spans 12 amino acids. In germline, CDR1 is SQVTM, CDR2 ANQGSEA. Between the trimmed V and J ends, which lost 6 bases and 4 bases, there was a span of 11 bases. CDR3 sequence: CSVLQVADTQYF. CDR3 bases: TGCAGCGTCTTACAGGTGGCAGATACGCAGTATTTT.

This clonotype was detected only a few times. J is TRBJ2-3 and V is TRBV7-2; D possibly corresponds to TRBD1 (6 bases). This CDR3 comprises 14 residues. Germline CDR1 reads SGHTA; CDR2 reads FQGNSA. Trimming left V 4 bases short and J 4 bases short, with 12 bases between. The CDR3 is CASSSRGQSDTQYF. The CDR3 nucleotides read TGTGCCAGCAGCTCACGAGGACAGTCAGATACGCAGTATTTT.

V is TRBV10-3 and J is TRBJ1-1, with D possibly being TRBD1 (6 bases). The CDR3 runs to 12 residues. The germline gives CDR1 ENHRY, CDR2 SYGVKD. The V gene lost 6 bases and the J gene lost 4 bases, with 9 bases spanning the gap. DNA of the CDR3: TGTGCCATCAGACGGGACACCACTGAAGCTTTCTTT. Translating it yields CAIRRDTTEAFF.

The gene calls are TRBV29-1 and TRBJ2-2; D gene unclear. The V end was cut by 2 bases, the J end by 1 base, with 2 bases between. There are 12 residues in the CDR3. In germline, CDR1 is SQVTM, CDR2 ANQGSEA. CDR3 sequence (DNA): TGCAGCGTTGAACAGAACACCGGGGAGCTGTTTTTT. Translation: CSVEQNTGELFF.

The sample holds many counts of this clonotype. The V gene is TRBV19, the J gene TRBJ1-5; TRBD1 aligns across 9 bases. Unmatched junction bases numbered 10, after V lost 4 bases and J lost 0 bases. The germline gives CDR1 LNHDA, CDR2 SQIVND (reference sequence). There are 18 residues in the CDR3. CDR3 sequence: CASSRKPGTGHSNQPQHF. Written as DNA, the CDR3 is TGTGCCAGTAGTAGAAAGCCCGGGACAGGGCATAGCAATCAGCCCCAGCATTTT.